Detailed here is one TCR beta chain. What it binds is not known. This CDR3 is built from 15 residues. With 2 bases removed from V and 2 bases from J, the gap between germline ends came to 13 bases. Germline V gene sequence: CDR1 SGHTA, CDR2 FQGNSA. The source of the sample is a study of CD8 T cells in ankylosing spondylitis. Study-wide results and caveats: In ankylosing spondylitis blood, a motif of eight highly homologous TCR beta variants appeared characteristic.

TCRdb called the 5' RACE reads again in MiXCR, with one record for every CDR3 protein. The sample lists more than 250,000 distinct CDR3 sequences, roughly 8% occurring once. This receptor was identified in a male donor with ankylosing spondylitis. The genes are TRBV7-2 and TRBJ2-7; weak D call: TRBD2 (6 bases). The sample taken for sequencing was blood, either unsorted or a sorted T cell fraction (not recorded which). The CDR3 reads CASSLRWGGTYEQYF. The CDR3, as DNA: TGTGCCAGCAGCTTAAGATGGGGAGGAACCTACGAGCAGTACTTC. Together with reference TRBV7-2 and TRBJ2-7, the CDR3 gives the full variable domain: GAGVSQSPSNKVTEKGKDVELRCDPISGHTALYWYRQSLGQGLEFLIYFQGNSAPDKSGLPSDRFSAERTGGSVSTLTIQRTQQEDSAVYLCASSLRWGGTYEQYFGPGTRLTVT.